This TCR beta chain emerged from a study of post-analysis software for immune sequencing data. As for the study in general: The disease courses covered relapsing-remitting, secondary progressive and progressive-relapsing multiple sclerosis. General observations from the study: The study found TRBV5-6, TRBV5-1 and TRBV20-1 among several TRBV segments more frequent in patients than controls.

About this clonotype: The antigen remains undetermined.

The J segment lost 3 bases and the V segment lost 2 bases, leaving 1 base of the junction unmatched. CDR3 length: 13 residues. The TCR beta cDNA libraries carried unique molecular identifiers. TCRdb analysed the PCR reads with MiXCR anew, one entry per CDR3 protein. The sample holds approximately 400,000 distinct CDR3 sequences, roughly 35% seen once. The sequencing input was blood. The V call is TRBV12-3 or TRBV12-4, the J call TRBJ2-7; 7 positions match TRBD2. The clonotype was recovered from a girl aged 5-17 years with multiple sclerosis. CDR3 protein: CASSLWGGYEQYF. The DNA for the CDR3 is TGTGCCAGCAGTTTATGGGGGGGCTACGAGCAGTACTTC.